This TCR beta chain was profiled in a study of shared clonotypes between healthy human individuals. On this clone itself: Its antigen is as yet unknown.

Terminally differentiated effector memory CD45RA+ cells were left out of the naive CD8 fraction, which was CD45RO-negative and positively selected for CCR7. Germline V CDR1 and CDR2: MDHEN, SYDVKM. The CDR3 is 17 residues long. The trim removed 3 bases at V and 6 bases at J, leaving 10 bases unmatched. Overall study findings and caveats: Large depth notwithstanding, sorted-subset sequencing proved incomplete by rarefaction. Naive subsets, compared against memory subsets, generally had larger estimated richness values. Non-shared clonotypes had lower generation probabilities than clonotypes shared by all four sorted-subset donors.

Each replicate PCR on the sorted subsets used around 200 ng DNA (around 30,000 T cell genomes). Only in-frame clones appear in the TCRdb table, and some are missing; sequencing was by immunoSEQ multiplex PCR. This sample has around 1,900,000 clones, with roughly 93% found just once. V gene TRBV28 combines with J gene TRBJ2-1, with 11 bases identical to TRBD2. The material sequenced was naive CD8+ T cells from PBMCs. The receptor comes from a man between 18 and 35 years old in good health. Some clones in this sample may be carry-over from other donors' samples. Here the CDR3 DNA reads TGTGCCAGCAGTTTCCGACTAGCGGGAACACCCCCCAATGAGCAGTTCTTC. Its translation: CASSFRLAGTPPNEQFF.